Presented here are 24 T cell receptor beta chains from one specimen sequenced in a study of response to subunit inactivated influenza vaccine. One entry per CDR3 protein, called by TCRdb with MiXCR from the RT-PCR reads. Among 400,000 to 550,000 distinct CDR3 sequences, 25% were seen once, and the ten largest hold approximately 2%. The input for sequencing was CD4+ T cells sorted from PBMCs, taken approximately 5 days after vaccination. The receptors were gathered from a man aged 50 to 59 who received an inactivated influenza vaccine.

V usage is TRBV7-2 and J usage is TRBJ1-2; 9 bases align to TRBD1. The CDR3 runs 15 residues. The V segment lost 0 bases and the J segment 8 bases; nucleotides outside the gene matches: 7. CDR1 is SGHTA and CDR2 is FQGNSA in the germline V gene. As DNA, the CDR3 is TGTGCCAGCAGCTTAGCGTCGTCAGGACAGGGGGGCTACACCTTC. Its protein is CASSLASSGQGGYTF.

The chain carries TRBV23-1 and TRBJ1-2; the D is unclear. TRBV23-1 is marked as an open reading frame, function uncertain. The CDR3 consists of 13 residues. V was cut by 7 bases and J by 7 bases, with 16 bases left in between. CDR3 bases: TGCGCCAGCAATGCCACGGGGAAATGTGGCTACACCTTC. Residues: CASNATGKCGYTF.

The CDR3 spells CASSSAGVFNEQFF. CDR3 DNA sequence: TGTGCCAGCAGCTCTGCTGGAGTATTCAATGAGCAGTTCTTC. This sequence joins TRBV7-2 and TRBJ2-1; D not resolved. V dropped 4 bases and J dropped 6 bases, with 13 bases sitting between them. The CDR3 has 14 amino acids. Germline V gene sequence: CDR1 SGHTA, CDR2 FQGNSA. Looking up the rest from reference TRBV7-2 and TRBJ2-1 gives the full variable domain: GAGVSQSPSNKVTEKGKDVELRCDPISGHTALYWYRQSLGQGLEFLIYFQGNSAPDKSGLPSDRFSAERTGGSVSTLTIQRTQQEDSAVYLCASSSAGVFNEQFFGPGTRLTVL.

This clonotype has more than one count but fewer than ten. V and J are TRBV4-1 and TRBJ2-7; TRBD1 agrees at 12 bases. Looked up from germline, CDR1 is MGHRA and CDR2 is YSYEKL. The CDR3 totals 18 residues. V shed 1 base, J shed 0 bases, and the junction held 7 bases outside the gene matches. This chain's CDR3 is CASSQGGQGASGSYEQYF. The CDR3 region has the DNA TGCGCCAGCAGCCAAGGGGGACAGGGGGCGAGTGGCTCCTACGAGCAGTACTTC.

This clonotype appeared many times. This chain uses TRBV5-1 with TRBJ2-5; no reliable D call. Trimming cost V 4 bases and J 3 bases, with 4 bases left between them. The CDR3 loop spans 11 amino acids. Germline CDR1 is SGHRS and CDR2 is YFSETQ. The CDR3, as DNA: TGCGCCAGCAGCGCGGAAGAGACCCAGTACTTC. Its protein product is CASSAEETQYF.

This chain links TRBV7-3 with TRBJ2-3; a possible D gene is TRBD2 (6 bases). The CDR3 length is 13 residues. In germline, CDR1 is SGHTA, CDR2 FQGTGA. Trimming cost V 4 bases and J 5 bases, with 10 bases left between them. CDR3 in DNA: TGTGCCAGCAGCTCCCCGGGACTAGATACGCAGTATTTT. Translating it yields CASSSPGLDTQYF.

This clonotype was found a few times. Here the CDR3 reads CASGPGQPPYEQYF. The DNA for the CDR3 is TGTGCCAGCGGTCCGGGACAGCCACCCTACGAGCAGTACTTC. This chain uses TRBV6-1 with TRBJ2-7; TRBD1 matches 7 bases. Germline V lookup: CDR1 MNHNS, CDR2 SASEGT. The V segment lost 8 bases and the J segment 2 bases; nucleotides outside the gene matches: 9. The CDR3 loop spans 14 amino acids.

This clonotype was recorded many times. The chain has TRBV7-2 and TRBJ2-7; 7 nucleotides line up with TRBD1. The CDR3 has 13 amino acids. Germline-derived CDR1 and CDR2 are SGHTA and FQGNSA. V dropped 5 bases and J dropped 3; count of bases not matched to a gene: 4. CDR3 bases: TGTGCCAGCAGCACGAGACAGGGCTACGAGCAGTACTTC. The encoded protein is CASSTRQGYEQYF.

This clonotype was counted a few times. The genes are TRBV6-6 and TRBJ1-4; the D is unclear. Deletions cut 6 bases from V and 7 bases from J, with 15 bases between. This CDR3 comprises 14 residues. Germline V gene lookup returns CDR1 MNHNY and CDR2 SVGAGI (reference sequence). CDR3 region: CASSLKAGAEKLFF. CDR3 nucleotides: TGTGCCAGCAGCTTGAAGGCGGGTGCTGAAAAACTGTTTTTT.

This clonotype was counted only a few times. The V call is TRBV27, the J call TRBJ2-1; 11 bases fit TRBD2. The germline gives CDR1 MNHEY, CDR2 SMNVEV (reference sequence). The CDR3 is 15 residues long. V lost 4 bases to trimming and J lost 4 bases; unmatched junction nucleotides: 3. In DNA form, the CDR3 reads TGTGCCAGCAGTTCTAGCGGGGGGCCTTACAATGAGCAGTTCTTC. Amino acids: CASSSSGGPYNEQFF.

The CDR3 DNA reads TGTGCCAGCAGCCAGTTTCGAGGGGCAGGGGCAACAGATACGCAGTATTTT. Encoded protein: CASSQFRGAGATDTQYF. The V and J genes are TRBV3-1 and TRBJ2-3, with a tentative D call TRBD1 (6 bases). Trimming took off 3 bases at V and 3 bases at J, with 19 bases between the two ends. CDR1 and CDR2 (germline): LGHDT, YNNKEL (reference sequence). The CDR3 extends over 17 amino acids.

This chain links TRBV12-3 or TRBV12-4 with TRBJ2-3; TRBD2 matches 9 bases. V trimming: 2 bases; J trimming: 6 bases; junction bases outside the gene matches: 12. The CDR3 has 17 amino acids. Here the CDR3 reads CASSLPTGLAGADTQYF. In DNA form, the CDR3 reads TGTGCCAGCAGTTTACCTACGGGACTAGCCGGAGCGGATACGCAGTATTTT.

The CDR3 coding sequence is TGTGCCAGCAGAGCTAGGACTAGCGGGAGTTTACCGTTCTTC. Protein sequence: CASRARTSGSLPFF. V and J are TRBV7-8 and TRBJ2-1, with 13 bases fitting TRBD2. V lost 6 bases and J lost 15; bases outside the gene matches: 11. The CDR3 covers 14 residues. From germline, CDR1 is SGHVS and CDR2 FQNEAQ.

This clonotype has more than one count but fewer than ten. The rearrangement links TRBV20-1 to TRBJ2-4, with 11 positions matching TRBD2. Germline V CDR1 and CDR2: DFQATT, SNEGSKA (reference sequence). The junction had 7 bases not matched to a gene; V was cut back by 5 bases and J by 7 bases. The CDR3 consists of 14 residues. The CDR3 is CSAGPSGGMNIQYF. CDR3 DNA sequence: TGCAGTGCTGGCCCTAGCGGGGGGATGAACATTCAGTACTTC.

This clonotype came up a few times. The chain links TRBV5-1 to TRBJ2-1, with D perhaps matching TRBD1 or TRBD2 (5 bases each). This CDR3 has 15 amino acids. V was pared by 1 base and J by 3 bases, with 11 bases between. The germline CDR1 and CDR2 sequences are SGHRS and YFSETQ. The CDR3 loop is CASSLTGTDYNEQFF. The DNA for the CDR3 is TGCGCCAGCAGCTTGACCGGGACGGACTACAATGAGCAGTTCTTC.

CDR3 nucleotide sequence: TGTGCCAGCAGCCCCGGAGAGGGCGCTGGGGCCAACGTCCTGACTTTC. This encodes CASSPGEGAGANVLTF. The V call is TRBV6-1, the J call TRBJ2-6; tentatively, D is TRBD2 (5 bases). Germline assignment: CDR1 MNHNS and CDR2 SASEGT. V lost 6 bases and J lost 2, with 14 bases in between. The CDR3 loop spans 16 amino acids.

J is TRBJ2-1 and V is TRBV20-1; no definite D call. Germline V gene sequence: CDR1 DFQATT, CDR2 SNEGSKA (reference sequence). V was clipped by 5 bases and J by 0 bases, with 11 bases between them. The CDR3 covers 14 residues. In nucleotides, the CDR3 is TGCAGTGCTGCCGGTCACGGCTCCTACAATGAGCAGTTCTTC. Its translation: CSAAGHGSYNEQFF.

In this sample, this clonotype turned up a few times. The J gene is TRBJ1-5, the V gene TRBV3-1, with unresolved D. Germline loops: CDR1 LGHDT, CDR2 YNNKEL (reference sequence). The CDR3 is made up of 14 amino acids. V lost 1 base to trimming and J lost 2 bases, with 6 bases between them. DNA for the CDR3: TGTGCCAGCAGCCAAGCCGTAGGCAATCAGCCCCAGCATTTT. Its protein is CASSQAVGNQPQHF.

This clonotype was recorded only once. The chain uses TRBV5-3 and TRBJ2-3; 12 bases map to TRBD2. TRBV5-3 qualifies as an ORF whose function is uncertain. The J segment lost 1 base and the V segment lost 9 bases, leaving 6 bases of the junction unmatched. The CDR3 has 15 amino acids. CDR3: CATSGRAEGTDTQYF. CDR3 DNA: TGTGCCACTAGCGGGAGGGCCGAGGGCACAGATACGCAGTATTTT.

The chain carries TRBV9 and TRBJ2-7, with D tentatively TRBD1 or TRBD2 (5 bases each). This CDR3 has 15 amino acids. Looked up from germline, CDR1 is SGDLS and CDR2 is YYNGEE. Deletions cut 0 bases from V and 1 base from J, with 11 bases between. CDR3 protein: CASSVASGLSYEQYF. For the CDR3, the DNA is TGTGCCAGCAGCGTAGCGTCGGGGCTTTCCTACGAGCAGTACTTC.

This clonotype showed up just a few times. The chain is built from TRBV28 and TRBJ2-1, with TRBD2 matching over 13 bases. V lost 2 bases, J lost 3 bases, and 4 bases stayed unmatched. Germline V gene lookup returns CDR1 MDHEN and CDR2 SYDVKM. The CDR3 is 17 residues long. DNA of the CDR3: TGTGCCAGCAGTTTAGCGGGACTAGCGGGGTTCTACAATGAGCAGTTCTTC. Amino acids: CASSLAGLAGFYNEQFF.

This sequence joins TRBV29-1 and TRBJ2-1; TRBD2 agrees at 9 bases. The ends lost 4 bases at V and 0 bases at J; junction bases unmatched: 4. The germline V gene encodes CDR1 SQVTM and CDR2 ANQGSEA. This CDR3 is built from 15 residues. The CDR3 sequence: CSVGTSANSYNEQFF. CDR3 bases: TGCAGCGTTGGGACTAGCGCCAACTCCTACAATGAGCAGTTCTTC.

There are a few counts of this clonotype. The chain carries TRBV14 and TRBJ2-1; perhaps TRBD1 as D (5 bases). The CDR3 runs to 16 residues. CDR1 is SGHDN and CDR2 is FVKESK in the germline V gene. Trimming stripped 1 base from V and 9 bases from J, with 19 bases between. This CDR3 is CASSQGKVGPQGEQFF. The CDR3 DNA reads TGTGCCAGCAGCCAAGGGAAGGTCGGCCCGCAGGGTGAGCAGTTCTTC.

This clonotype has just a few counts. This chain links TRBV5-1 with TRBJ2-3; D is undetermined. The germline V and J ends were trimmed by 2 bases and 12 bases, with 13 bases remaining between them. CDR3 length: 12 amino acids. From germline, CDR1 is SGHRS and CDR2 YFSETQ. The CDR3 is CASSFAMTAQYF. CDR3 in DNA: TGCGCCAGCAGCTTTGCCATGACCGCCCAGTATTTT.